A single TCR beta chain is shown here with its context. These data come from a study of T cell responses to AZD1222 COVID-19 vaccine. The ends lost 6 bases at V and 2 bases at J; junction bases unmatched: 2. The CDR3 has 13 amino acids. Germline CDR1 and CDR2: LNHDA and SQIVND (reference sequence). Some clones are missing from TCRdb's copy, which holds only in-frame ones; the method was immunoSEQ multiplex PCR. The table has about 160,000 clones, around 93% seen once; the top ten hold about 4.4%. V usage is TRBV19 and J usage is TRBJ2-7, with 9 bases aligning to TRBD1. The receptor's source is an adult in good health. Specimen: peripheral blood, collected on day 0 of AZD1222 vaccination. The CDR3 coding sequence is TGTGCCAGTAGGGGACAGGGTACCTACGAGCAGTACTTC. Protein product: CASRGQGTYEQYF.